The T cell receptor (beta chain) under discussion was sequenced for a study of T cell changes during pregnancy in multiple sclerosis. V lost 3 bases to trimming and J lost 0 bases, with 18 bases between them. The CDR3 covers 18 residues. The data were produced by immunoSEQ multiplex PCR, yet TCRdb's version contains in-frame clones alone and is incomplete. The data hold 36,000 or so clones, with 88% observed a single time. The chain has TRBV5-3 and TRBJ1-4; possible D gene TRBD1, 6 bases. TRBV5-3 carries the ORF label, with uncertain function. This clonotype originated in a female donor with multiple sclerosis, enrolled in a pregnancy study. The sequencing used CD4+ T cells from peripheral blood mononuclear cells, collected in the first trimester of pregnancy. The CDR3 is CARSSHYETGPTNEKLFF. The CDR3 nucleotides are TGTGCCAGAAGCTCACACTATGAGACAGGCCCAACTAATGAAAAACTGTTTTTT.